The next 12 T cell receptor beta chains were all read from a single sample in a study of cytomegalovirus exposure and HLA in healthy donors. The study ran its PCR with 60 Vbeta and 13 Jbeta primers. Assay used: immunoSEQ multiplex PCR; TCRdb lists only in-frame clones, some missing. Here the sample spans about 98,000 clones, approximately 69% being singletons. Input material: PBMCs. Receptors originate from a female donor in good health and CMV-seronegative.

The chain links TRBV14 to TRBJ1-1; D is perhaps TRBD1 (5 bases). The germline V gene has CDR1 SGHDN and CDR2 FVKESK. This CDR3 has 15 residues. V dropped 4 bases and J dropped 0 bases, with 12 bases sitting between them. The DNA of the CDR3 is TGTGCCAGCAGCCCCCTGCAGGGCATGAACACTGAAGCTTTCTTT. The encoded protein is CASSPLQGMNTEAFF.

The chain uses TRBV7-3 and TRBJ2-3, with TRBD2 identical over 7 bases. The CDR3 consists of 15 residues. Germline V lookup: CDR1 SGHTA, CDR2 FQGTGA. V shed 0 bases, J shed 3 bases, and the junction held 3 bases outside the gene matches. The CDR3 DNA follows: TGTGCCAGCAGCTTAACGGGAGGGCGGACAGATACGCAGTATTTT. Amino acids: CASSLTGGRTDTQYF.

The chain combines TRBV6-5 with TRBJ2-7, with TRBD1 matching over 7 bases. The CDR3 has 13 amino acids. Germline V gives CDR1 MNHEY, CDR2 SVGAGI. With 6 bases clipped from V and 2 bases from J, the junction kept 4 bases outside the gene matches. CDR3: CASSSDRAYEQYF. The CDR3, as DNA: TGTGCCAGCAGCTCCGACAGGGCCTACGAGCAGTACTTC.

The rearrangement links TRBV6-5 to TRBJ2-1; 7 bases align to TRBD1. V shed 2 bases, J shed 5 bases, and the junction held 9 bases outside the gene matches. Per the germline V gene, CDR1 is MNHEY and CDR2 is SVGAGI. This CDR3 is built from 16 residues. The CDR3 loop is CASSYTGTASHNEQFF. CDR3 nucleotide sequence: TGTGCCAGCAGTTACACCGGGACAGCCAGTCACAATGAGCAGTTCTTC.

This clone occurred a few times. The sample carries other DNA sequences with the same CDR3. The chain joins TRBV28 to TRBJ2-2; 9 bases align to TRBD2. V lost 6 bases to trimming and J lost 1 base; unmatched junction nucleotides: 3. CDR3 length equals 15 residues. CDR1 is MDHEN, CDR2 SYDVKM, per germline. The CDR3 is CASRRLAENTGELFF. CDR3 DNA sequence: TGTGCCAGCAGGAGACTAGCGGAGAACACCGGGGAGCTGTTTTTT.

The chain links TRBV18 to TRBJ1-1; D unresolved. In germline, CDR1 is KGHSH, CDR2 LQKENI. The V and J ends lost 5 bases and 3 bases respectively, with 10 bases between them. The CDR3 runs 13 residues. CDR3 sequence (DNA): TGTGCCAGCTCAAGTGGTAGTGACACTGAAGCTTTCTTT. The encoded protein is CASSSGSDTEAFF.

The rearrangement uses TRBV10-2 and TRBJ2-5, with TRBD2 identical over 10 bases. Per the germline V gene, CDR1 is WSHSY and CDR2 is SAAADI. The CDR3 contains 13 residues. The V and J ends lost 9 bases and 5 bases, in that order; junction bases with no gene match: 6. CDR3 in amino acids: CARAGGPSETQYF. As DNA, the CDR3 is TGCGCCAGAGCGGGGGGGCCGTCCGAGACCCAGTACTTC.

The V call is TRBV14, the J call TRBJ2-7; 11 bases are a match to TRBD1. Germline assignment: CDR1 SGHDN and CDR2 FVKESK. The CDR3 length is 15 residues. J was trimmed by 2 bases and V by 5 bases; bases with no gene match: 5. The CDR3 DNA is TGTGCCAGCAGCTTAGGGACAGGGGGTGCCTACGAGCAGTACTTC. The encoded protein is CASSLGTGGAYEQYF.

The chain uses TRBV7-9 and TRBJ1-1; D gene ambiguous. Germline CDR1 and CDR2: SEHNR and FQNEAQ (reference sequence). V was cut by 5 bases and J by 7 bases, with 8 bases left in between. CDR3 length: 11 amino acids. In DNA, the CDR3 is TGTGCCAGCAGCCCACCGGGTGAAGCTTTCTTT. Protein sequence: CASSPPGEAFF.

The chain combines TRBV15 with TRBJ2-7, with TRBD1 as a possible D gene (6 bases). The CDR3 has 17 amino acids. The ends were cut back, 0 bases at V and 5 bases at J, with 20 bases in the middle. CDR1 and CDR2 (germline): LNHNV, YYDKDF (reference sequence). Here the CDR3 DNA reads TGTGCCACCAGCAGAGAAGGCCCGGGCCAGGGGTGGAACGAGCAGTACTTC. Its translation: CATSREGPGQGWNEQYF.

This clone was detected a few times. The V gene is TRBV6-5, the J gene TRBJ2-7, with 7 bases matching TRBD1. CDR3 length: 15 residues. In germline, CDR1 is MNHEY, CDR2 SVGAGI. The trim removed 3 bases at V and 0 bases at J, leaving 5 bases unmatched. CDR3 loop: CASSYGTAVSYEQYF. In nucleotides, the CDR3 is TGTGCCAGCAGTTATGGGACAGCAGTCTCCTACGAGCAGTACTTC.

V and J are TRBV4-1 and TRBJ1-2; D uncertain. V gave up 4 bases and J gave up 8 bases, with 14 bases separating them. The CDR3 runs 13 residues. Germline V gene data show CDR1 as MGHRA and CDR2 as YSYEKL. The CDR3 DNA sequence: TGCGCCAGCAGCCCGGACTGGACGGGAGGCTACACCTTC. The encoded protein is CASSPDWTGGYTF.